A selection of T cell receptor beta chains follows, all from one sample in a study of blood T cell repertoires in COVID-19. Generated by immunoSEQ multiplex PCR, the TCRdb table keeps only in-frame clones and is missing some. The table lists some 170,000 clones, over 75% of them singletons. Sequenced input: peripheral blood. The origin of the receptors is a human donor in a cohort sampled during active COVID-19. The CDR3 runs from the conserved cysteine through the conserved F or W. The D gene is left open where the match is weak. For some rows the clone size is stated as once, few or many, or as a class when expanded; others skip it.

V gene,D gene,J gene,clone size,CDR3 protein,CDR3 DNA
TRBV7-2,.,TRBJ2-1,.,CASSLGRQAEQFF,TGTGCCAGCAGCTTGGGGAGACAGGCCGAGCAGTTCTTC
TRBV10-2,.,TRBJ1-5,few,CASKGFGGDQPQHF,TGCGCCAGCAAGGGATTCGGAGGGGATCAGCCCCAGCATTTT
TRBV16,.,TRBJ2-1,once,CASTDSYNEQFF,TGTGCCAGCACGGACAGCTACAATGAGCAGTTCTTC
TRBV30,.,TRBJ2-4,.,CAWDVFGGVYF,TGTGCCTGGGATGTCTTTGGCGGGGTTTACTTC
TRBV6-5,.,TRBJ2-2,once,CASMDSNAGELFF,TGTGCCAGCATGGACAGCAACGCCGGGGAGCTGTTTTTT
TRBV19,TRBD2,TRBJ2-2,few,CASSIRTSGGAGELFF,TGTGCCAGTAGTATACGGACTAGCGGGGGGGCCGGGGAGCTGTTTTTT
TRBV12-3/TRBV12-4,.,TRBJ1-2,.,CASSSSGGYGYTF,TGTGCCAGCAGTTCGTCGGGGGGCTATGGCTACACCTTC
TRBV9,.,TRBJ1-1,once,CASSVDHRAEAFF,TGTGCCAGCAGCGTAGATCACAGGGCTGAAGCTTTCTTT
TRBV6-6,TRBD1,TRBJ2-3,.,CASKQTGMSDTQYF,TGTGCCAGCAAACAGACAGGGATGTCAGATACGCAGTATTTT
TRBV7-2,.,TRBJ1-2,.,CASSSYRAVNYGYTF,TGTGCCAGCAGCTCCTACAGAGCCGTTAACTATGGCTACACCTTC
TRBV7-2,TRBD2,TRBJ2-7,.,CASSPGGGMLGSEQYF,TGTGCCAGCAGCCCCGGGGGAGGGATGCTAGGTTCCGAGCAGTACTTC
TRBV5-5,.,TRBJ1-1,.,CASSRQGGDTEAFF,TGTGCCAGCAGTCGGCAGGGTGGCGACACTGAAGCTTTCTTT
TRBV6-2/TRBV6-3,TRBD2,TRBJ2-5,once,CASSRAGEETQYF,TGTGCCAGCAGCCGAGCGGGAGAAGAGACCCAGTACTTC
TRBV6-6,TRBD2,TRBJ2-7,.,CASSYDGTSVEQYF,TGTGCCAGCAGTTACGATGGGACTAGCGTTGAGCAGTACTTC
TRBV7-2,.,TRBJ1-3,.,CASSFGRSGNTIYF,TGTGCCAGCAGCTTTGGGCGAAGTGGAAACACCATATATTTT
TRBV6-6,.,TRBJ1-5,few,CASSYEDQPQHF,TGTGCCAGCAGTTACGAGGATCAGCCCCAGCATTTT
TRBV7-9,TRBD1,TRBJ2-7,.,CASSLLDRGPYEQYF,TGTGCCAGCAGCTTACTGGACAGGGGACCTTACGAGCAGTACTTC
TRBV6-4,.,TRBJ1-1,.,CASSQSDMGGTEAFF,TGTGCCAGCAGTCAATCGGACATGGGGGGCACTGAAGCTTTCTTT
TRBV4-3,TRBD1,TRBJ2-6,.,CASSGQGEVYGANVLTF,TGCGCCAGCAGCGGACAGGGGGAGGTATATGGGGCCAACGTCCTGACTTTC
TRBV6-1,.,TRBJ2-7,.,CASSGYQTGISYEQYF,TGTGCCAGCAGTGGATACCAGACCGGGATTTCCTACGAGCAGTACTTC
TRBV29-1,TRBD1,TRBJ1-2,once,CSVLPPGQGPHRYGYTF,TGCAGCGTTTTACCCCCGGGACAGGGCCCTCACCGCTATGGCTACACCTTC
TRBV5-1,.,TRBJ2-5,few,CASSLPQETQYF,TGCGCCAGCAGCTTGCCGCAAGAGACCCAGTACTTC
TRBV18,.,TRBJ2-7,.,CASSPPTTARYEQYF,TGTGCCAGCTCACCACCTACGACGGCCAGGTACGAGCAGTACTTC
TRBV7-9,.,TRBJ2-3,.,CASSQGRDFTDTQYF,TGTGCCAGCAGCCAAGGGCGGGATTTCACAGATACGCAGTATTTT
TRBV4-3,TRBD2,TRBJ2-5,.,CASSHEGLAGGPRSKETQYF,TGCGCCAGCAGCCACGAGGGGCTAGCGGGGGGGCCCAGGTCAAAAGAGACCCAGTACTTC
TRBV5-6,TRBD1,TRBJ1-1,once,CASSGTGQGGWAEAFF,TGTGCCAGCAGCGGAACGGGACAGGGGGGTTGGGCTGAAGCTTTCTTT
TRBV19,.,TRBJ1-2,few,CASRTESGGYTF,TGTGCCAGTAGGACAGAGTCTGGTGGCTACACCTTC
TRBV3-1/TRBV3-2,TRBD2,TRBJ2-2,few,CASSYGTSGTGELFF,TGTGCCAGCAGCTACGGGACTAGCGGCACCGGGGAGCTGTTTTTT
TRBV20-1,.,TRBJ2-2,.,CSARSGLELFF,TGCAGTGCTAGATCAGGGTTGGAGCTGTTTTTT
TRBV28,.,TRBJ1-2,.,CAIVGGNYGYTF,TGTGCCATCGTTGGAGGGAACTATGGCTACACCTTC
TRBV11-2,TRBD1,TRBJ1-2,.,CASSPRRQGFIYGYTF,TGTGCCAGCAGCCCACGACGACAGGGGTTTATCTATGGCTACACCTTC
TRBV2,.,TRBJ2-7,.,CAVKDRAKSHEQYF,TGTGCCGTGAAGGACAGAGCGAAATCCCACGAGCAGTACTTC
TRBV15,.,TRBJ2-3,few,CATSRDRWETDTQYF,TGTGCCACCAGCAGAGATCGCTGGGAGACAGATACGCAGTATTTT
TRBV4-3,TRBD1,TRBJ2-1,.,CASSPWTGKGNEQFF,TGCGCCAGCAGCCCGTGGACAGGGAAGGGCAATGAGCAGTTCTTC
TRBV3-1/TRBV3-2,.,TRBJ1-1,.,CASSPWTALNTEAFF,TGTGCCAGCAGCCCCTGGACAGCCTTGAACACTGAAGCTTTCTTT
TRBV6-5,.,TRBJ2-7,.,CASSYHEGSDEQYF,TGTGCCAGCAGTTACCACGAGGGAAGCGACGAGCAGTACTTC
TRBV19,.,TRBJ2-5,few,CASSDYLAQETQYF,TGTGCCAGTAGTGACTATCTAGCCCAAGAGACCCAGTACTTC
TRBV6-2/TRBV6-3,TRBD2,TRBJ2-1,.,CASSSLLAGGPYEQFF,TGTGCCAGCAGTTCCCTACTAGCGGGAGGGCCCTATGAGCAGTTCTTC
TRBV7-2,TRBD2,TRBJ2-1,.,CASSLWTSHNEQFF,TGTGCCAGCAGCTTATGGACTAGTCACAATGAGCAGTTCTTC
TRBV19,TRBD1,TRBJ1-5,.,CASSVGTVENQPQHF,TGTGCCAGTAGTGTTGGGACAGTCGAGAATCAGCCCCAGCATTTT
TRBV25-1,.,TRBJ1-1,.,CASSGTGVATEAFF,TGTGCCAGCAGTGGGACCGGGGTGGCGACTGAAGCTTTCTTT
TRBV19,.,TRBJ1-3,.,CASSIRDTIYF,TGTGCCAGTAGTATAAGAGACACCATATATTTT
TRBV9,TRBD1,TRBJ2-1,.,CASSVGGGQGGTYNEQFF,TGTGCCAGCAGCGTCGGTGGAGGACAGGGGGGAACCTACAATGAGCAGTTCTTC
TRBV18,TRBD1,TRBJ1-2,.,CASSPEDRVYGYTF,TGTGCCAGCTCACCAGAGGACAGGGTCTATGGCTACACCTTC